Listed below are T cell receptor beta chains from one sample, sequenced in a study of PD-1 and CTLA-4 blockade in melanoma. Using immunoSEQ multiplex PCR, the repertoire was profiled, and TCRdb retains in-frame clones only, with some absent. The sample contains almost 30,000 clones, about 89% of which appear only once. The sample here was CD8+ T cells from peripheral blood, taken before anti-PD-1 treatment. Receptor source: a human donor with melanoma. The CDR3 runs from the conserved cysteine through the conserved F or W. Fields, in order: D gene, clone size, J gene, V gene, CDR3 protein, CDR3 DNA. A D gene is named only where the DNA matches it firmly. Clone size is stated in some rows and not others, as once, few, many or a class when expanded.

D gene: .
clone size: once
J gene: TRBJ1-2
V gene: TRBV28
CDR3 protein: CASSFLRGYGYTF
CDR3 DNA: TGTGCCAGCAGTTTTTTGAGGGGCTATGGCTACACCTTC

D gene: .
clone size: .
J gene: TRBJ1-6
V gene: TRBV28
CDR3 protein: CASRTSSYNSPLHF
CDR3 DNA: TGTGCCAGCCGAACGAGCTCCTATAATTCACCCCTCCACTTT

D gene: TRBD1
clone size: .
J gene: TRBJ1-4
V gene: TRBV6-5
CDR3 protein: CASSYRQGGNEKLFF
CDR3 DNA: TGTGCCAGCAGTTACCGACAGGGAGGTAATGAAAAACTGTTTTTT

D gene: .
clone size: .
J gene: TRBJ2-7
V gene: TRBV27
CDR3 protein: CASSPLVVRAEQYF
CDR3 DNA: TGTGCCAGCAGCCCTCTGGTAGTTAGGGCCGAGCAGTACTTC

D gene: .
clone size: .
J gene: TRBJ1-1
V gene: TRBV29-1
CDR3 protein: CSASGTEAFF
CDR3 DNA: TGCAGCGCGTCGGGGACTGAAGCTTTCTTT

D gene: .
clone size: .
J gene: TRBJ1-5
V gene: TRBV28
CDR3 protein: CASSLEESEPQHF
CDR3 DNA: TGTGCCAGCAGTTTAGAGGAGTCTGAGCCCCAGCATTTT

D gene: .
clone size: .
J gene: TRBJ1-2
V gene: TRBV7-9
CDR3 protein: CASSLAPVGPANYGYTF
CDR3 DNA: TGTGCCAGCAGCTTAGCCCCTGTCGGACCGGCGAACTATGGCTACACCTTC

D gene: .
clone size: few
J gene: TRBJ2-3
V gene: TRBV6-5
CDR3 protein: CASSLFGGEDTQYF
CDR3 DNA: TGTGCCAGCAGCCTGTTTGGGGGCGAAGATACGCAGTATTTT

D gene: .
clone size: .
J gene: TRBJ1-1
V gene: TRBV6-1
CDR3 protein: CASSEGVGDTEAFF
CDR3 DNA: TGTGCCAGCAGTGAAGGGGTAGGGGACACTGAAGCTTTCTTT

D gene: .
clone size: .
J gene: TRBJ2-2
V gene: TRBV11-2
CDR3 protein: CASSLEMGLQGNTGELFF
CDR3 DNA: TGTGCCAGCAGCTTGGAGATGGGACTACAGGGAAACACCGGGGAGCTGTTTTTT

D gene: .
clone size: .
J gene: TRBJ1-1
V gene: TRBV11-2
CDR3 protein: CASSFFHMNTEAFF
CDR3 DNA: TGTGCCAGCAGCTTTTTTCATATGAACACTGAAGCTTTCTTT

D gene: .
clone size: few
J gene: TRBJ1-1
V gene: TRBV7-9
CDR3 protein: CASSLGPDTEAFF
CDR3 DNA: TGTGCCAGCAGCTTAGGTCCGGACACTGAAGCTTTCTTT

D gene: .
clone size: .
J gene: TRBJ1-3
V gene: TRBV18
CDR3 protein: CASSPQDDAGNTIYF
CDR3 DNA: TGTGCCAGCTCCCCCCAAGATGACGCTGGAAACACCATATATTTT

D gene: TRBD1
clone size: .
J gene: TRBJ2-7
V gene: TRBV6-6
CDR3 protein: CASIRDSSYEQYF
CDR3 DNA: TGTGCCAGCATCCGGGACAGCTCCTACGAGCAGTACTTC

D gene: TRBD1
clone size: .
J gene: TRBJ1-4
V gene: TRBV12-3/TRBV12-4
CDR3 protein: CASSQDRVEKLFF
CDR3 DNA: TGTGCCAGCAGTCAAGACAGGGTAGAAAAACTGTTTTTT

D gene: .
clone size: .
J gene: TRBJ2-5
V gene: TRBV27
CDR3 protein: CASSRMIRGTHIQETQYF
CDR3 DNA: TGTGCCAGCAGTCGCATGATCCGGGGGACACATATTCAAGAGACCCAGTACTTC

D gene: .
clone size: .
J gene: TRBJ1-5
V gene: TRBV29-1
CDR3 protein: CSALVGSQPQHF
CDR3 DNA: TGCAGCGCCTTAGTGGGGTCTCAGCCCCAGCATTTT

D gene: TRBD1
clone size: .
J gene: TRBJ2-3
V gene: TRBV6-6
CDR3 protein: CASSRDRGREDTQYF
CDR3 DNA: TGTGCCAGCAGTCGAGACAGGGGGAGAGAGGATACGCAGTATTTT

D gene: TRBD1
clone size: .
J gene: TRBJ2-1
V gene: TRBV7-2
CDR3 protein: CASSHGTGGYNEQFF
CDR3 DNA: TGTGCCAGCAGCCATGGGACAGGGGGCTACAATGAGCAGTTCTTC

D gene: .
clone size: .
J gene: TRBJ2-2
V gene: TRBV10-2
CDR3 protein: CASSESVGGIETGELFF
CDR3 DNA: TGCGCCAGCAGTGAGTCGGTCGGCGGGATAGAGACCGGGGAGCTGTTTTTT

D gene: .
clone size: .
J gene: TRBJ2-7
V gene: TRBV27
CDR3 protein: CASSSRRNSYEQYF
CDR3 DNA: TGTGCCAGCAGTTCCCGACGCAACTCCTACGAGCAGTACTTC

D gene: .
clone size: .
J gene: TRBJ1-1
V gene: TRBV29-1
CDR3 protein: CSASGEGNIFF
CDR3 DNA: TGCAGCGCCTCAGGGGAGGGGAACATTTTCTTT

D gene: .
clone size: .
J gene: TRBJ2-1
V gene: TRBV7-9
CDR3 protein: CASSLRRDNEQFF
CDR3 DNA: TGTGCCAGCAGCTTAAGAAGAGACAATGAGCAGTTCTTC

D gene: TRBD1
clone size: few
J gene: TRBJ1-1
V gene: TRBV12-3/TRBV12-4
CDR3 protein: CASSPTGGEAFF
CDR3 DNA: TGTGCCAGCAGTCCGACAGGGGGGGAAGCTTTCTTT